This entry lists 14 T cell receptor beta chains sequenced from one sample in a study of T cells in Graves' hyperthyroidism and ophthalmopathy. Amplification yielded TCR beta CDR3 regions, with RNA transcripts as the source. When the TCR CDR3 underwent first-round RT-PCR, the HTBI primer set was used. TCRdb recomputed calls from the multiplex PCR reads with MiXCR, one row per CDR3 protein. This table holds about 500,000 distinct CDR3 sequences, over 15% found once. Input material: blood. All receptors derive from a woman aged 18 to 35 with Graves' hyperthyroidism.

This clonotype has ten or more counts. The chain employs TRBV12-3 or TRBV12-4 and TRBJ1-1; no clear D gene. The CDR3 covers 14 residues. With 7 bases removed from V and 5 bases from J, the gap between germline ends came to 17 bases. This chain's CDR3 is CASTLRGGWTEAFF. CDR3 bases: TGTGCCAGCACCCTCCGAGGCGGTTGGACTGAAGCTTTCTTT.

The genes are TRBV29-1 and TRBJ1-4; TRBD1 matches at 7 bases. Losses at the gene ends were 4 bases for V and 11 bases for J; bases not matched to a gene: 7. CDR3 length: 12 residues. Germline V gene data show CDR1 as SQVTM and CDR2 as ANQGSEA. The CDR3 sequence is CSVGTGPSKLFF. The CDR3 DNA follows: TGCAGCGTTGGGACAGGACCTTCTAAACTGTTTTTT.

The J gene is TRBJ1-2, the V gene TRBV19; perhaps TRBD1 as D (6 bases). This CDR3 has 15 residues. V lost 5 bases to trimming and J lost 8 bases, with 21 bases between them. Germline CDR1 LNHDA, CDR2 SQIVND (reference sequence). The CDR3 protein is CASSPSQSGARGYTF. As DNA, the CDR3 is TGTGCCAGTAGTCCCTCCCAGTCAGGGGCCCGGGGCTACACCTTC.

V and J are TRBV6-2 or TRBV6-3 and TRBJ2-7; D is unresolved. V gave up 5 bases and J gave up 3 bases, with 11 bases separating them. The CDR3 totals 13 residues. Per the germline V gene, CDR1 is MNHEY and CDR2 is SVGEGT. The CDR3 sequence is CASSDHGFYEQYF. The DNA of the CDR3 is TGTGCCAGCAGTGACCACGGATTCTACGAGCAGTACTTC.

J is TRBJ1-4 and V is TRBV10-3, with 8 bases identical to TRBD1. The CDR3 loop spans 14 amino acids. J lost 6 bases, V lost 3 bases, and 3 bases had no gene match. Germline V gives CDR1 ENHRY, CDR2 SYGVKD. DNA for the CDR3: TGTGCCATCAGTGATTCAGGGGGCGATGAAAAACTGTTTTTT. Protein sequence: CAISDSGGDEKLFF.

This clonotype was counted ten times or more. The CDR3 DNA reads TGTGCCAGTAGACTTTCAGGAAGGGATTCACCCCTCCACTTT. Its translation: CASRLSGRDSPLHF. The chain combines TRBV19 with TRBJ1-6; D call uncertain. This CDR3 has 14 residues. V lost 6 bases, J lost 8 bases, and 14 bases lay in between. Per the germline V gene, CDR1 is LNHDA and CDR2 is SQIVND (reference sequence).

This clonotype came up many times. J is TRBJ2-1 and V is TRBV20-1; 9 bases agree with TRBD2. The CDR3 runs 19 residues. Trimming cost V 1 base and J 0 bases; bases outside gene matches: 13. Germline V CDR1 and CDR2: DFQATT, SNEGSKA (reference sequence). This CDR3 reads CSARVGLAGSRSSYNEQFF. CDR3 sequence (DNA): TGCAGTGCTAGAGTGGGGCTAGCGGGAAGTCGGAGCTCCTACAATGAGCAGTTCTTC.

There are many counts of this clonotype. V gene TRBV20-1 combines with J gene TRBJ2-1, with a tentative D call TRBD2 (5 bases). The CDR3 extends over 15 amino acids. Germline lookup yields CDR1 DFQATT and CDR2 SNEGSKA (reference sequence). Trimming took 5 bases from V and 4 from J, leaving 18 bases between them. The CDR3 here is CSASPWSPGYNEQFF. The CDR3 DNA is TGCAGTGCTTCCCCTTGGTCTCCGGGGTACAATGAGCAGTTCTTC.

This clonotype occurred a few times. CDR3 sequence: CASSPTGDSYNEQFF. CDR3 in DNA: TGTGCCAGCAGTCCCACAGGGGACTCCTACAATGAGCAGTTCTTC. The chain recombines TRBV28 with TRBJ2-1, with 7 bases identical to TRBD1. V lost 5 bases and J lost 0; bases outside the gene matches: 4. CDR1 MDHEN and CDR2 SYDVKM come from the germline V gene. The CDR3 spans 15 residues.

In its sample, this clonotype was seen a few times. The chain links TRBV29-1 to TRBJ2-7, with D possibly matching TRBD2 (6 bases). V lost 0 bases, J lost 1 base, and 16 bases lay in between. The CDR3 length is 16 residues. Germline V gives CDR1 SQVTM, CDR2 ANQGSEA. The CDR3 is CSVEEGPAGFSYEQYF. CDR3 DNA: TGCAGCGTTGAAGAGGGTCCAGCGGGCTTTTCCTACGAGCAGTACTTC.

This clonotype was observed at least ten times. The chain is built from TRBV28 and TRBJ2-7; no reliable D call. This CDR3 has 14 amino acids. Between the trimmed V and J ends, which lost 3 bases and 1 base, there was a span of 10 bases. The germline V gene has CDR1 MDHEN and CDR2 SYDVKM. DNA for the CDR3: TGTGCCAGCAGTTTCCTTGACAAGTCCTACGAGCAGTACTTC. Its translation: CASSFLDKSYEQYF.

The V gene is TRBV7-9, the J gene TRBJ2-3; 12 bases fit TRBD2. V lost 3 bases to trimming and J lost 1 base; unmatched junction nucleotides: 5. The CDR3 is made up of 17 amino acids. Germline V gives CDR1 SEHNR, CDR2 FQNEAQ (reference sequence). The CDR3 sequence is CASSFTSGRPRTDTQYF. In nucleotides, the CDR3 is TGTGCCAGCAGCTTTACTAGCGGGAGGCCGCGCACAGATACGCAGTATTTT.

The chain combines TRBV5-8 with TRBJ2-3, with TRBD2 matching 9 bases. This CDR3 comprises 14 residues. Unmatched junction bases numbered 8, after V lost 5 bases and J lost 7 bases. Germline V lookup: CDR1 SGHTS, CDR2 YDEGEE. As DNA, the CDR3 is TGTGCCAGCAGTTTCGGCGGGGGGGCAAATACGCAGTATTTT. Encoded protein: CASSFGGGANTQYF.

This clonotype was seen ten or more times. The chain employs TRBV7-8 and TRBJ1-2; D might be TRBD1 (5 bases). CDR1 is SGHVS, CDR2 FQNEAQ, per germline. The CDR3 contains 14 residues. Trimming removed 3 bases from V and 6 bases from J, with 14 bases in between. The CDR3 region is CASSFGNQGDGYTF. The CDR3 bases are TGTGCCAGCAGCTTCGGAAACCAGGGCGATGGCTACACCTTC.